These 19 T cell receptor beta chains were all obtained from the same sample, sequenced in a study of neurological immune-mediated disorders. MiXCR, applied by TCRdb to the 5' RACE reads, yields one record per CDR3 protein. Of 100,000 or so distinct CDR3 sequences in the sample, approximately 13% were seen once. Time point defined: longitudinal time-point 2. Material: PBMCs. These receptors came from a female donor with HTLV-1-associated myelopathy (HAM/TSP).

This clonotype qualifies as medium-sized. This sequence joins TRBV5-1 and TRBJ2-3; possibly TRBD2 for D (5 bases). V was shortened by 7 bases and J by 2 bases, with 14 bases between the two germline ends. Germline V gene sequence: CDR1 SGHRS, CDR2 YFSETQ. There are 14 residues in the CDR3. DNA of the CDR3: TGCGCCAGCCGGTTGGAGGACCACACAGATACGCAGTATTTT. This codes for CASRLEDHTDTQYF.

This clonotype showed up many times. This chain uses TRBV24-1 with TRBJ2-2; no reliable D call. V was cut by 9 bases and J by 7 bases, with 5 bases left in between. Germline V lookup: CDR1 KGHDR, CDR2 SFDVKD. This CDR3 has 10 amino acids. The CDR3 loop is CATERGELFF. CDR3 bases: TGTGCCACCGAGCGCGGGGAGCTGTTTTTT.

This clonotype was recorded many times. This sequence joins TRBV5-1 and TRBJ2-2; 8 bases agree with TRBD1. CDR1 is SGHRS and CDR2 is YFSETQ in the germline V gene. CDR3 length: 15 amino acids. The V and J ends lost 0 bases and 6 bases, in that order; junction bases with no gene match: 4. The CDR3 DNA is TGCGCCAGCAGCTTGGTGGGACAGGTATCCGGGGAGCTGTTTTTT. Protein: CASSLVGQVSGELFF.

This chain links TRBV7-8 with TRBJ2-1, with 11 positions matching TRBD2. Unmatched junction bases numbered 2, after V lost 0 bases and J lost 7 bases. The CDR3 loop spans 15 amino acids. CDR1 and CDR2 from the germline V gene are SGHVS and FQNEAQ. CDR3 protein: CASSLALAGGNEQFF. The CDR3 coding sequence is TGTGCCAGCAGCTTAGCTCTAGCGGGGGGAAATGAGCAGTTCTTC. Variable domain in full (rest from reference TRBV7-8 and TRBJ2-1): GAGVSQSPRYKVAKRGQDVALRCDPISGHVSLFWYQQALGQGPEFLTYFQNEAQLDKSGLPSDRFFAERPEGSVSTLKIQRTQQEDSAVYLCASSLALAGGNEQFFGPGTRLTVL.

This clonotype was found many times. This sequence joins TRBV11-2 and TRBJ1-5; no clear D. The CDR3 extends over 12 amino acids. V lost 3 bases to trimming and J lost 7 bases, with 7 bases between them. Per the germline V gene, CDR1 is SGHAT and CDR2 is FQNNGV. The CDR3 region has the DNA TGTGCCAGCAGCTTCCCTGGACAGCCCCAGCATTTT. Encoded protein: CASSFPGQPQHF.

At least ten counts were recorded for this clonotype. The chain has TRBV20-1 and TRBJ2-3; TRBD2 might be the D (6 bases). The CDR3 covers 14 residues. Trimming shortened V by 5 bases and J by 1 base, and 13 bases separated the two germline ends. Germline V gives CDR1 DFQATT, CDR2 SNEGSKA (reference sequence). CDR3 sequence: CSALIGGRTDTQYF. Here the CDR3 DNA reads TGCAGTGCTCTAATCGGGGGTCGCACAGATACGCAGTATTTT.

This clonotype was recorded at least ten times. The chain is built from TRBV20-1 and TRBJ2-4, with a possible D match to TRBD1 (6 bases). The V and J ends lost 2 bases and 0 bases respectively, with 14 bases between them. The germline CDR1 and CDR2 sequences are DFQATT and SNEGSKA (reference sequence). The CDR3 runs 16 residues. CDR3 bases: TGCAGTGCTAGACCGACAGGCATACTAGCCAAAAACATTCAGTACTTC. The encoded protein is CSARPTGILAKNIQYF.

This clonotype has ten or more counts. The chain carries TRBV5-1 and TRBJ2-5; 7 bases fit TRBD1. Trimming removed 6 bases from V and 0 bases from J; junction bases left unmatched: 5. CDR3 length: 14 residues. In germline, CDR1 is SGHRS, CDR2 YFSETQ. CDR3 DNA sequence: TGCGCCAGCACACTGACAGGGTACCAAGAGACCCAGTACTTC. Translating gives CASTLTGYQETQYF. Variable domain in full (rest from reference TRBV5-1 and TRBJ2-5): KAGVTQTPRYLIKTRGQQVTLSCSPISGHRSVSWYQQTPGQGLQFLFEYFSETQRNKGNFPGRFSGRQFSNSRSEMNVSTLELGDSALYLCASTLTGYQETQYFGPGTRLLVL.

This clonotype was detected many times. The rearrangement links TRBV7-9 to TRBJ1-2, with 11 bases lining up with TRBD1. The CDR3 is 15 residues long. V lost 4 bases to trimming and J lost 4 bases; unmatched junction nucleotides: 5. Germline loops: CDR1 SEHNR, CDR2 FQNEAQ (reference sequence). The CDR3 coding sequence is TGTGCCAGCAGCTCTGGACAGGGGGCTTCCTATGGCTACACCTTC. This codes for CASSSGQGASYGYTF.

The V and J genes are TRBV2 and TRBJ2-6; perhaps TRBD2 as D (6 bases). CDR1 and CDR2 (germline): SNHLY, FYNNEI. V was trimmed by 7 bases and J by 0 bases, leaving 16 bases between them. This CDR3 is 17 amino acids long. CDR3 sequence (DNA): TGTGCCAGCACGATCGGGGGACGGACCTCTGGGGCCAACGTCCTGACTTTC. It encodes CASTIGGRTSGANVLTF. Filled out from reference TRBV2 and TRBJ2-6, the complete variable domain reads EPEVTQTPSHQVTQMGQEVILRCVPISNHLYFYWYRQILGQKVEFLVSFYNNEISEKSEIFDDQFSVERPDGSNFTLKIRSTKLEDSAMYFCASTIGGRTSGANVLTFGAGSRLTVL.

This clonotype was detected ten times or more. The J gene is TRBJ2-7, the V gene TRBV28; D is ambiguous. The V and J ends lost 2 bases and 1 base respectively, with 12 bases between them. From germline, CDR1 is MDHEN and CDR2 SYDVKM. The CDR3 has 15 amino acids. CDR3 nucleotide sequence: TGTGCCAGCAGTTTAGAGTCAGGACGTTCCTACGAGCAGTACTTC. Its translation is CASSLESGRSYEQYF.

This clonotype showed up many times. V usage is TRBV5-1 and J usage is TRBJ1-2, with a weak D call TRBD1 (5 bases). The germline CDR1 and CDR2 sequences are SGHRS and YFSETQ. The CDR3 has 15 residues. The ends were cut back, 6 bases at V and 8 bases at J, with 23 bases in the middle. The DNA for the CDR3 is TGCGCCAGCACTCCGGGAGGGACCTATTCTGAAGGCTACACCTTC. Translated: CASTPGGTYSEGYTF.

This clonotype was observed many times. This chain connects TRBV5-1 to TRBJ1-1, with D perhaps TRBD1 (5 bases). Between the trimmed V and J ends, which lost 4 bases and 3 bases, there was a span of 22 bases. The CDR3 contains 17 residues. Germline assignment: CDR1 SGHRS and CDR2 YFSETQ. The CDR3 sequence: CASSLDRFLGLDTEAFF. The DNA of the CDR3 is TGCGCCAGCAGCCTAGACAGATTTCTGGGACTAGACACTGAAGCTTTCTTT.

This chain connects TRBV5-1 to TRBJ2-2; no firm D call. V was clipped by 0 bases and J by 5 bases, with 14 bases between them. In germline, CDR1 is SGHRS, CDR2 YFSETQ. This CDR3 has 16 residues. Here the CDR3 reads CASSLAGFSSTGELFF. As DNA, the CDR3 is TGCGCCAGCAGCTTGGCTGGTTTCTCATCAACCGGGGAGCTGTTTTTT.

Comments on this clonotype: A much more abundant neighbour one base away suggests this may be a read error. The chain recombines TRBV4-1 with TRBJ2-1; D is undetermined. Germline CDR1 reads MGHRA; CDR2 reads YSYEKL. CDR3 length: 12 residues. The CDR3 sequence is CASNQDRSEQFF. The CDR3 DNA follows: TGCGCCAGCAACCAAGATCGGAGTGAGCAGTTCTTC.

Ten or more counts support this clonotype. CDR3 region: CSGGRAGGSETQYF. As DNA, the CDR3 is TGCAGTGGGGGTCGTGCGGGGGGCTCCGAGACCCAGTACTTC. V is TRBV20-1 and J is TRBJ2-5; 8 bases align to TRBD2. The V gene's germline CDR1 is DFQATT and CDR2 SNEGSKA (reference sequence). This CDR3 region has 14 residues. The ends lost 7 bases at V and 5 bases at J; junction bases unmatched: 12.

This clonotype appeared once. Likely a read error: the CDR3 ends without its conserved phenylalanine or tryptophan. The DNA is omitted, as the CDR3 cannot be located on it reliably, and the CDR3 follows TCRdb's listing. V and J are TRBV4-1 and TRBJ1-2. The length of the CDR3 is 8 amino acids, counting both ends. Germline values: CDR1 MGHRA, CDR2 YSYEKL. CDR3 residues: CASSQGGY.

This clonotype was recorded at least ten times. This chain connects TRBV6-5 to TRBJ1-3, with D unresolved. V was trimmed by 2 bases and J by 0 bases, leaving 8 bases between them. This CDR3 is 15 amino acids long. CDR1 is MNHEY and CDR2 is SVGAGI in the germline V gene. The CDR3 loop reads CASSYTRTSGNTIYF. The CDR3 region has the DNA TGTGCCAGCAGTTACACGAGGACCTCTGGAAACACCATATATTTT.

The sample holds many counts of this clonotype. The V and J genes are TRBV5-1 and TRBJ1-5; TRBD1 matches at 9 bases. Germline lookup yields CDR1 SGHRS and CDR2 YFSETQ. J gave up 4 bases and V 5 bases, and 4 bases lay outside the gene matches. The CDR3 totals 14 residues. CDR3 residues: CASSPGTGNQPQHF. The DNA for the CDR3 is TGCGCCAGCAGTCCCGGGACAGGGAATCAGCCCCAGCATTTT.